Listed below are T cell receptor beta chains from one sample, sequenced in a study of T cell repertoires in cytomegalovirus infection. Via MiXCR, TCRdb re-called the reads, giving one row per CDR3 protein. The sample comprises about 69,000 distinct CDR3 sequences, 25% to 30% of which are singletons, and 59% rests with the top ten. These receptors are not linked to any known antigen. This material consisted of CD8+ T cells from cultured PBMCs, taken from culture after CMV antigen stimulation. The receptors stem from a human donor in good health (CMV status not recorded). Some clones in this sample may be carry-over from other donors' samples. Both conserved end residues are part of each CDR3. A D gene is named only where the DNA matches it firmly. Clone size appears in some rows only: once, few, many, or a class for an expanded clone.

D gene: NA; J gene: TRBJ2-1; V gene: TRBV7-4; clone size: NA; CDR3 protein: CASSSPGIYREDSYNEQFF; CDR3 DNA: TGTGCCAGCAGCTCCCCTGGGATTTACAGGGAAGACTCCTACAATGAGCAGTTCTTC
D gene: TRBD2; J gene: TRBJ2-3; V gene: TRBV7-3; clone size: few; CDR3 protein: CASSLLAGGYTDTQYF; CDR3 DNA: TGTGCCAGCAGCCTACTAGCGGGGGGGTACACAGATACGCAGTATTTT
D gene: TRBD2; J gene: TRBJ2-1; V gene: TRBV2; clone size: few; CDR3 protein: CASSDSLAGGSSYNEQFF; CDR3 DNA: TGTGCCAGCAGTGATAGTCTAGCGGGAGGAAGCTCCTACAATGAGCAGTTCTTC
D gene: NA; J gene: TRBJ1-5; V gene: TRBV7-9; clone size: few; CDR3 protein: CASSIRGNQPQHF; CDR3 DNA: TGTGCCAGCAGCATCAGGGGCAATCAGCCCCAGCATTTT
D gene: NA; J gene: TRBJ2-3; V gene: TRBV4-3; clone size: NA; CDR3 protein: CASSQYLETSTDTQYF; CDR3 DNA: TGCGCCAGCAGCCAATATCTGGAAACTAGCACAGATACGCAGTATTTT
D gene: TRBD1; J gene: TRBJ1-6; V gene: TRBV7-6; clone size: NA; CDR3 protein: CASSPGDRVASPLHF; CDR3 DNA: TGTGCCAGCAGCCCAGGGGACAGGGTCGCTTCACCCCTCCACTTT
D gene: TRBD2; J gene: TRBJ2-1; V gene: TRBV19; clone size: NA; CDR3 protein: CASSRTSGGNNEQFF; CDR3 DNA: TGTGCCAGTAGTAGGACTAGCGGGGGAAACAATGAGCAGTTCTTC
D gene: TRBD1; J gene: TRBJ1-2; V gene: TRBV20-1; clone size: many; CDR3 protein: CSASPGGYGYTF; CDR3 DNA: TGCAGTGCTAGCCCAGGGGGCTATGGCTACACCTTC
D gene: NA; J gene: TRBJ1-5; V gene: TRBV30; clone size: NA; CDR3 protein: CAWGSDTHSNQPQHF; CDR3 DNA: TGTGCCTGGGGGTCGGACACGCATAGCAATCAGCCCCAGCATTTT
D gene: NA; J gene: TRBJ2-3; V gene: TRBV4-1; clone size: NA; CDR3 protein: CASSVYRTADTQYF; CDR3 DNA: TGCGCCAGCAGCGTGTACAGGACGGCAGATACGCAGTATTTT
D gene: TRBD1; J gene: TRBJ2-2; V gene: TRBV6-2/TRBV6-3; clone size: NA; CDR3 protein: CASSTTDREAGELFF; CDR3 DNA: TGTGCCAGCAGTACCACCGACAGGGAAGCCGGGGAGCTGTTTTTT
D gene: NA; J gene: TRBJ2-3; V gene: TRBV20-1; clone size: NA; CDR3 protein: CSARGGSRTDTQYF; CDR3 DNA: TGCAGTGCTAGGGGTGGGAGCCGCACAGATACGCAGTATTTT
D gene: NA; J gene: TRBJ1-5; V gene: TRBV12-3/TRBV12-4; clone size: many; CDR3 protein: CASSLARARQHF; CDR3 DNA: TGTGCCAGCAGTTTAGCGCGGGCCCGCCAGCATTTT
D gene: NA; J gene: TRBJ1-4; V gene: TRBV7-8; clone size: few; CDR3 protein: CASKIDTDEKLFF; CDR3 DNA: TGTGCCAGTAAAATTGACACGGACGAAAAACTGTTTTTT
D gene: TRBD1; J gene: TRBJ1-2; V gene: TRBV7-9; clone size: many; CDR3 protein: CASSLGTGGDYGYTF; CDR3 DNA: TGTGCCAGCAGTCTTGGGACAGGGGGTGACTATGGCTACACCTTC
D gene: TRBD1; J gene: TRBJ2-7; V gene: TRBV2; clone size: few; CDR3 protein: CASMTGAYEQYF; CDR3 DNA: TGTGCCAGCATGACAGGGGCCTACGAGCAGTACTTC
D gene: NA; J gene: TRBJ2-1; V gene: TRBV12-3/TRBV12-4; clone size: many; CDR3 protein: CASSLRTGTYNEQFF; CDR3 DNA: TGTGCCAGCAGTTTACGGACGGGAACCTACAATGAGCAGTTCTTC
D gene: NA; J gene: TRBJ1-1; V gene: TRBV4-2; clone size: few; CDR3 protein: CASSPGGGRRAFF; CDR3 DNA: TGTGCCAGCAGCCCCGGGGGGGGCCGGAGGGCTTTCTTT
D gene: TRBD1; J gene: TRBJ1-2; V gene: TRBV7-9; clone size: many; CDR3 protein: CASSPDRGQLYGYTF; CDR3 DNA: TGTGCCAGCAGCCCTGACAGGGGGCAGTTGTATGGCTACACCTTC
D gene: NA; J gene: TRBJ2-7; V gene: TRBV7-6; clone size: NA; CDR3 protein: CASSLVGQGRAYEQYF; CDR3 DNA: TGTGCCAGCAGCTTAGTGGGGCAGGGGAGAGCCTACGAGCAGTACTTC
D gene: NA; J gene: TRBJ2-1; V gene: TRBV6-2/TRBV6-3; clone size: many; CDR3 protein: CASSFTAYNEQFF; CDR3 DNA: TGTGCCAGCAGCTTTACAGCTTACAATGAGCAGTTCTTC
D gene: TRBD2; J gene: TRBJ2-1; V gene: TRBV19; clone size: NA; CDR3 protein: CARSKGKGTSLNEQFF; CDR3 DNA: TGTGCCAGAAGTAAAGGGAAAGGGACTAGCCTGAATGAGCAGTTCTTC
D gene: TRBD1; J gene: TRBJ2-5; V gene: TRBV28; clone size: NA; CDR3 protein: CASSFTQGAPGETQYF; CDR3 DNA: TGTGCCAGCAGTTTTACACAGGGGGCGCCGGGGGAGACCCAGTACTTC
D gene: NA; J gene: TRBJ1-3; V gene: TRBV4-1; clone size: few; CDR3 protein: CASSQDDGGSGNTIYF; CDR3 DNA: TGCGCCAGCAGCCAAGATGACGGTGGTTCTGGAAACACCATATATTTT
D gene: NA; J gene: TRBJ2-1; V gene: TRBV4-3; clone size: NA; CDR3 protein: CASSQDSAGRYNEQFF; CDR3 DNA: TGCGCCAGCAGCCAAGACTCTGCGGGGCGCTACAATGAGCAGTTCTTC
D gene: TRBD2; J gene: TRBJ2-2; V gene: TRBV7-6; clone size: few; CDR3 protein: CASSLGDLTSGGRNTGELFF; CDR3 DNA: TGTGCCAGCAGCTTAGGGGATTTAACTAGCGGGGGCCGAAACACCGGGGAGCTGTTTTTT
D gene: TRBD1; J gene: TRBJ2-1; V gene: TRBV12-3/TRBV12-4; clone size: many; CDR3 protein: CASSEPGQGIYEQFF; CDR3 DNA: TGTGCCAGCAGCGAACCGGGACAGGGTATCTATGAGCAGTTCTTC
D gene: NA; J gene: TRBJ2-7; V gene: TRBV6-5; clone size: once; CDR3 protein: CASTEGGEQYF; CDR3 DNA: TGTGCCAGCACCGAGGGGGGCGAGCAGTACTTC
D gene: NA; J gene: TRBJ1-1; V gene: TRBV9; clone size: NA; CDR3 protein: CASGETQGRNTEAFF; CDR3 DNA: TGTGCCAGCGGGGAGACCCAGGGGCGGAACACTGAAGCTTTCTTT
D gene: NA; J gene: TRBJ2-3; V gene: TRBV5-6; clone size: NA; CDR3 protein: CASSFTGYRTDTQYF; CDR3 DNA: TGTGCCAGCAGCTTCACAGGGTATCGCACAGATACGCAGTATTTT
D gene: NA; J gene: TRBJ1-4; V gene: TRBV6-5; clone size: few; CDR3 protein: CASSYRRATNEKLFF; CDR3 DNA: TGTGCCAGCAGTTATCGACGGGCAACTAATGAAAAACTGTTTTTT
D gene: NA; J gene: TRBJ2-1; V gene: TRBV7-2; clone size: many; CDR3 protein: CASSLDNYNEQFF; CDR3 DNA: TGTGCCAGCAGCTTAGATAACTACAATGAGCAGTTCTTC
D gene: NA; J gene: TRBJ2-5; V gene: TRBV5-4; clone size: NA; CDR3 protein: CASSLPDTPSKTQYF; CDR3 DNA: TGTGCCAGCAGCCTCCCGGACACCCCCTCAAAGACCCAGTACTTC
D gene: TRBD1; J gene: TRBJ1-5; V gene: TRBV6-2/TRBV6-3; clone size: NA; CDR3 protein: CASSLNRDRASNQPQHF; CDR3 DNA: TGTGCCAGCAGCCTTAATAGGGACAGGGCAAGCAATCAGCCCCAGCATTTT
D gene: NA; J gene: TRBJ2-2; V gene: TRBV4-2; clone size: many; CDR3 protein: CASSKGAGELFF; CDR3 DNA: TGTGCCAGCAGCAAAGGGGCAGGGGAGCTGTTTTTT
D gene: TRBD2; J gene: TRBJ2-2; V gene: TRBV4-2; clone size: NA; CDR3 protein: CASSLTSEDTGELFF; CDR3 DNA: TGTGCCAGCAGCCTAACTAGCGAGGACACCGGGGAGCTGTTTTTT
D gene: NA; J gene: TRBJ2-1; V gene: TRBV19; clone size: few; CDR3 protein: CASSIRSGGFNNEQFF; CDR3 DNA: TGTGCCAGTAGTATAAGGTCCGGGGGATTTAACAATGAGCAGTTCTTC
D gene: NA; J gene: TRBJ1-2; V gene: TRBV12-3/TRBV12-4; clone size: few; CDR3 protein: CASSLGGDYGYTF; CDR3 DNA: TGTGCCAGCAGTTTAGGAGGGGACTATGGCTACACCTTC
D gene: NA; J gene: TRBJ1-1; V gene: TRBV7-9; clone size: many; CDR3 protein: CASSLALTVNTEAFF; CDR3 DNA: TGTGCCAGCAGCTTAGCGTTGACAGTGAACACTGAAGCTTTCTTT
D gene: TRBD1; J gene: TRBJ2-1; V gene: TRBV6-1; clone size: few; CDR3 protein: CASRGRGQGVYNEQFF; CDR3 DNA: TGTGCCAGCAGGGGCCGGGGACAGGGGGTCTACAATGAGCAGTTCTTC
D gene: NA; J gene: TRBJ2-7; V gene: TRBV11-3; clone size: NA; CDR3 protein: CASSFLYEQYF; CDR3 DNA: TGTGCCAGCAGCTTCCTCTACGAGCAGTACTTC